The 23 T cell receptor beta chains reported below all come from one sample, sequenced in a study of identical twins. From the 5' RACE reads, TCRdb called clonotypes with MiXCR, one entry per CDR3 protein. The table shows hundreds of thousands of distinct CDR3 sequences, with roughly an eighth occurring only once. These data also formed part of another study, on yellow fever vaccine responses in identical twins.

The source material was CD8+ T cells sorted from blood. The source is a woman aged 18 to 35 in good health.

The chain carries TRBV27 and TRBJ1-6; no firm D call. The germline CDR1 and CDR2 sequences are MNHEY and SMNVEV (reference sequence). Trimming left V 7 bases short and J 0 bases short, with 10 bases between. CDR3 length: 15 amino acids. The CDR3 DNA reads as TGTGCCAGCACCGCAGAATTCTCCTATAATTCACCCCTCCACTTT. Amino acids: CASTAEFSYNSPLHF.

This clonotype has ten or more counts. Written as DNA, the CDR3 is TGTGCCAGCAGCCAGCGGCAGGGGGGCCAAGAGACCCAGTACTTC. This encodes CASSQRQGGQETQYF. The J gene is TRBJ2-5, the V gene TRBV13; possible D gene TRBD1, 7 bases. V was trimmed by 5 bases and J by 1 base, leaving 14 bases between them. Germline assignment: CDR1 PRHDT and CDR2 FYEKMQ (reference sequence). The CDR3 extends over 15 amino acids.

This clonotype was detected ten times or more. The CDR3 spells CASSTDRAPYNEQFF. CDR3 DNA: TGCGCCAGCAGCACGGACAGGGCACCCTACAATGAGCAGTTCTTC. The genes are TRBV5-1 and TRBJ2-1; the match to TRBD1 covers 8 bases. V shed 4 bases and J 2 bases; nucleotides not matched to a gene: 5. This CDR3 has 15 residues. CDR1 is SGHRS and CDR2 is YFSETQ in the germline V gene.

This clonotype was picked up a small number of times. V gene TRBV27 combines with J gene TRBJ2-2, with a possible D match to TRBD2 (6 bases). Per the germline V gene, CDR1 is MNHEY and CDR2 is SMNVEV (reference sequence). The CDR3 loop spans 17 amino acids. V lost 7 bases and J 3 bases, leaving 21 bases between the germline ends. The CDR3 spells CASMPLGGNLHTGELFF. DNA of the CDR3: TGTGCCAGCATGCCTCTAGGCGGGAACCTTCACACCGGGGAGCTGTTTTTT.

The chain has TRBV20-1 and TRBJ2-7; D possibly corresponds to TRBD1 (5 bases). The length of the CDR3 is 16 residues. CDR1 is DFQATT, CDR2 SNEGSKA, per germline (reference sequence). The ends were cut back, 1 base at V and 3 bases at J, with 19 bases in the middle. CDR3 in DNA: TGCAGTGCTAGAGCGCCCAGCGACAGTTACAACTACGAGCAGTACTTC. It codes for CSARAPSDSYNYEQYF.

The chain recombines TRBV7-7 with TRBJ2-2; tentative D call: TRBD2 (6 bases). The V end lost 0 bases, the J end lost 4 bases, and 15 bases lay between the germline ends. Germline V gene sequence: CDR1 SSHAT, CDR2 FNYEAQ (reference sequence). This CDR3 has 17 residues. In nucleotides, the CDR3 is TGTGCCAGCAGCTTAGCGGGTCCTCACGGGGGCACCGGGGAGCTGTTTTTT. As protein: CASSLAGPHGGTGELFF.

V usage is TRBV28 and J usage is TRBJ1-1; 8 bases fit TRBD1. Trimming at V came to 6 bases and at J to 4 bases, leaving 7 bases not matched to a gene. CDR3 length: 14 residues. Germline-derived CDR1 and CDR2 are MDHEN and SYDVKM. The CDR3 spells CASRRPDRATEAFF. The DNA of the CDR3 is TGTGCCAGCAGGCGTCCGGACAGGGCCACTGAAGCTTTCTTT. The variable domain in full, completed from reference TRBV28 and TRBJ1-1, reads DVKVTQSSRYLVKRTGEKVFLECVQDMDHENMFWYRQDPGLGLRLIYFSYDVKMKEKGDIPEGYSVSREKKERFSLILESASTNQTSMYLCASRRPDRATEAFFGQGTRLTVV.

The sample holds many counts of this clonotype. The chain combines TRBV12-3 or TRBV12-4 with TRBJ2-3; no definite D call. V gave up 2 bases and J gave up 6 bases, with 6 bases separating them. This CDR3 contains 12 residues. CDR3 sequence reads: CASSLSGDTQYF. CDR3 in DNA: TGTGCCAGCAGTTTAAGTGGGGATACGCAGTATTTT.

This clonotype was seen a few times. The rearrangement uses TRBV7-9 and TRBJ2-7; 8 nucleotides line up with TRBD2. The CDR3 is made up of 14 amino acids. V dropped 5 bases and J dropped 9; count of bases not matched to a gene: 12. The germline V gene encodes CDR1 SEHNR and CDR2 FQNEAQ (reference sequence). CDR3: CASSPPTSELAQYF. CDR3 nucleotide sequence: TGTGCCAGCAGCCCTCCGACTAGCGAATTAGCGCAGTACTTC.

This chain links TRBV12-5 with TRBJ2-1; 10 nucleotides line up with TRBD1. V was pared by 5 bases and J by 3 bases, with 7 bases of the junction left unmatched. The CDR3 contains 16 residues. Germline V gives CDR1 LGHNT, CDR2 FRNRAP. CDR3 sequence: CASGRAGTGVYNEQFF. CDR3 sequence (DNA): TGTGCTAGTGGTCGCGCCGGGACAGGGGTCTACAATGAGCAGTTCTTC.

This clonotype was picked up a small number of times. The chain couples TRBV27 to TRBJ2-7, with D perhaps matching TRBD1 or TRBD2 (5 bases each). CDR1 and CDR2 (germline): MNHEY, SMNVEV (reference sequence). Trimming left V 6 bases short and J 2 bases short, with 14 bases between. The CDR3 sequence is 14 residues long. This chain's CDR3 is CASSMRARAYEQYF. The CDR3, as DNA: TGTGCCAGCAGCATGCGGGCCAGGGCCTACGAGCAGTACTTC.

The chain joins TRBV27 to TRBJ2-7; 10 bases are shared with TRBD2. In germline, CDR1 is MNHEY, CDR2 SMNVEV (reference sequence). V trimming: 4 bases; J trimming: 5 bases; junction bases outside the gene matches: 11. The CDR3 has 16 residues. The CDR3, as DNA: TGTGCCAGCAGTTACAGGGTTCAGCTAGCGGGAGACGAGCAGTACTTC. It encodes CASSYRVQLAGDEQYF.

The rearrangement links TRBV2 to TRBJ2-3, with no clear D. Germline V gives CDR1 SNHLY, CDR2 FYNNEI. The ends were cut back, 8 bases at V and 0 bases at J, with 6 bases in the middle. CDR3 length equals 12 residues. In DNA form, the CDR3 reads TGTGCCAGCTGGCGGAGCACAGATACGCAGTATTTT. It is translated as CASWRSTDTQYF.

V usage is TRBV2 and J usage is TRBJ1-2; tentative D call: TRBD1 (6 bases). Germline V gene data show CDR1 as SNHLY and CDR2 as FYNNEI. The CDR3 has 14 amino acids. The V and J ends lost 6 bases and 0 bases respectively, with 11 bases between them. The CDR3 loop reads CASSGEGANYGYTF. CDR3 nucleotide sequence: TGTGCCAGCAGCGGGGAGGGGGCTAACTATGGCTACACCTTC.

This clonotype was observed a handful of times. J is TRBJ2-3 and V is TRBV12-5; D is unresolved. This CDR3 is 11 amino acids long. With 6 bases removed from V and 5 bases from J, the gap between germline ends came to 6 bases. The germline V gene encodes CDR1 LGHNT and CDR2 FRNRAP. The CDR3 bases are TGTGCTAGTGGCCGTGGAGATACGCAGTATTTT. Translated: CASGRGDTQYF.

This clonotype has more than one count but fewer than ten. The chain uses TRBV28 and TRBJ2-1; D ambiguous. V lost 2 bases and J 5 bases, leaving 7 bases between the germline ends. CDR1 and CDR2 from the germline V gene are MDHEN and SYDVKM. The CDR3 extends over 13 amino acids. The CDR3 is CASSLNSHNEQFF. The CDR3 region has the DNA TGTGCCAGCAGTTTAAACTCACACAATGAGCAGTTCTTC.

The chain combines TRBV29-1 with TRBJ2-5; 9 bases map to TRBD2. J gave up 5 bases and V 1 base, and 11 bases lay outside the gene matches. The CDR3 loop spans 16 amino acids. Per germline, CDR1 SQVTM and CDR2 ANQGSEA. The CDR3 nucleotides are TGCAGCGTTGAAGGGGGGGTAGCGGGAGATTGGGAGACCCAGTACTTC. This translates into CSVEGGVAGDWETQYF.

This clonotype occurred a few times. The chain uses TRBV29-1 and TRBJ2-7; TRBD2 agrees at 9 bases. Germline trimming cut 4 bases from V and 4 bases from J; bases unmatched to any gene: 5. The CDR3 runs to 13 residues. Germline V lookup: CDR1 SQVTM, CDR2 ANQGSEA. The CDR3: CSVVPAGGYEQYF. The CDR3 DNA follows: TGCAGCGTTGTTCCAGCGGGGGGATACGAGCAGTACTTC.

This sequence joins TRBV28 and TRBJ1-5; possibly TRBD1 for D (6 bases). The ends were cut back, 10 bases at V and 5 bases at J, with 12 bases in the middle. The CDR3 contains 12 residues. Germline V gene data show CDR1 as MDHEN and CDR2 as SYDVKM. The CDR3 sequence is CATGGGHQPQHF. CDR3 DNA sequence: TGTGCCACTGGGGGGGGGCATCAGCCCCAGCATTTT.

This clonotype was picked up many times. CDR3 residues: CASSQDYPLAGYQETQYF. The CDR3 DNA reads TGTGCCAGCAGCCAAGATTACCCACTAGCGGGCTACCAAGAGACCCAGTACTTC. The rearrangement links TRBV4-2 to TRBJ2-5; 9 nucleotides agree with TRBD2. Per germline, CDR1 LGHNA and CDR2 YNFKEQ. V was clipped by 0 bases and J by 0 bases; unmatched bases: 8. The CDR3 runs to 18 residues.

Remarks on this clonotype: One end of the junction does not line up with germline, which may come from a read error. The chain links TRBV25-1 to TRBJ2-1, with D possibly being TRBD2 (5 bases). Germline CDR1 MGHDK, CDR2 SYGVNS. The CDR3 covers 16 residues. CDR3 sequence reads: CTSSEAGVSSYNEQFF. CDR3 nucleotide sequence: TGTACCAGCAGTGAGGCCGGGGTTAGCTCCTACAATGAGCAGTTCTTC. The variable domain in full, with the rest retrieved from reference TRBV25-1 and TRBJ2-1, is EADIYQTPRYLVIGTGKKITLECSQTMGHDKMYWYQQDPGMELHLIHYSYGVNSTEKGDLSSESTVSRIRTEHFPLTLESARPSHTSQYLCTSSEAGVSSYNEQFFGPGTRLTVL.

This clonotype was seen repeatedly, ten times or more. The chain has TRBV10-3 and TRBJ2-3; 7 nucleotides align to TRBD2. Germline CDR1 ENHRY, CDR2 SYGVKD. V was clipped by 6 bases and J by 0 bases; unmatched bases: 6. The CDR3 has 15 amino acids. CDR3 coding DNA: TGTGCCATCAGGGAAAGCGGGGTCAGCACAGATACGCAGTATTTT. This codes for CAIRESGVSTDTQYF.

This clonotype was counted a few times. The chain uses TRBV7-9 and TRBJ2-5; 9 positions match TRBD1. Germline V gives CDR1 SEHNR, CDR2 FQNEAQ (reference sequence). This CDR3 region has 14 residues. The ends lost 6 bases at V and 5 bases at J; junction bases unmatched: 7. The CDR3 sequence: CASREGQGVETQYF. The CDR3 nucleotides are TGTGCCAGCAGGGAGGGACAGGGAGTGGAGACCCAGTACTTC.